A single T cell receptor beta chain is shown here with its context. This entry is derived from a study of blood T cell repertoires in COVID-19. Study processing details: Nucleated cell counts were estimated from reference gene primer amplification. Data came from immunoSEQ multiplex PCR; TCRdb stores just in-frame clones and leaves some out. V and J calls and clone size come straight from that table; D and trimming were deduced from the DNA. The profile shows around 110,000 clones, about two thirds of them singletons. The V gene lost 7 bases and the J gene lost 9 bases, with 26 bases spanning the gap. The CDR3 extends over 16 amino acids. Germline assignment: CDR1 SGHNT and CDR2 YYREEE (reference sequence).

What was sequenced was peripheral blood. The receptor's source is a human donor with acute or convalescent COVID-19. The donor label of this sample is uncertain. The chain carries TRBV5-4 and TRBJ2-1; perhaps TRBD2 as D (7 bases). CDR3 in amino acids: CASPPGDGGQVGEQFF. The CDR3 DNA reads TGTGCCAGCCCCCCCGGCGACGGGGGGCAGGTCGGTGAGCAGTTCTTC.